What follows are 15 T cell receptor beta chains derived from one specimen sequenced in a study of blood T cell repertoires in COVID-19. The method was immunoSEQ multiplex PCR; TCRdb's version includes in-frame clones alone and lacks a portion of them. The data hold roughly 84,000 clones, with around four fifths observed a single time. Sequences were obtained from peripheral blood. The source of these receptors is a man aged 80 or over with active or convalescent COVID-19.

The chain has TRBV6-1 and TRBJ1-5; perhaps TRBD1 as D (5 bases). Trimming removed 0 bases at V and 5 bases at J, with 8 bases between. Germline CDR1 MNHNS, CDR2 SASEGT. This CDR3 region has 14 residues. CDR3 residues: CASSEAWGDQPQHF. CDR3 bases: TGTGCCAGCAGTGAAGCCTGGGGGGATCAGCCCCAGCATTTT.

V and J are TRBV18 and TRBJ2-5, with 11 bases fitting TRBD2. The CDR3 has 17 residues. V was clipped by 8 bases and J by 3 bases; unmatched bases: 14. Per germline, CDR1 KGHSH and CDR2 LQKENI. CDR3 nucleotides: TGTGCCAGCGCTCCAACGATTAGCGGGGGGGCCGAAGAGACCCAGTACTTC. It yields the protein CASAPTISGGAEETQYF.

The chain carries TRBV3-1 (or the pseudogene TRBV3-2) and TRBJ1-3; the D gene is possibly TRBD1 (5 bases). Deletions cut 7 bases from V and 0 bases from J, with 16 bases between. Germline CDR1 reads LGHDT; CDR2 reads YNNKEL (reference sequence). This CDR3 is built from 16 residues. CDR3 sequence (DNA): TGTGCCAGCACAGGGTCAGGATTCTTCTCTGGAAACACCATATATTTT. Its translation: CASTGSGFFSGNTIYF.

CDR3 loop: CASTGYTKNIQYF. The CDR3 DNA is TGTGCCAGCACAGGGTACACCAAAAACATTCAGTACTTC. The chain carries TRBV19 and TRBJ2-4, with TRBD1 as a possible D gene (6 bases). Germline values: CDR1 LNHDA, CDR2 SQIVND (reference sequence). Trimming cost V 9 bases and J 2 bases, with 11 bases left between them. The CDR3 totals 13 residues. Supplemented by reference TRBV19 and TRBJ2-4, the full variable domain reads DGGITQSPKYLFRKEGQNVTLSCEQNLNHDAMYWYRQDPGQGLRLIYYSQIVNDFQKGDIAEGYSVSREKKESFPLTVTSAQKNPTAFYLCASTGYTKNIQYFGAGTRLSVL.

This clone occurred a few times. The V and J genes are TRBV5-4 and TRBJ1-5; D is unclear. Looked up from germline, CDR1 is SGHNT and CDR2 is YYREEE (reference sequence). The CDR3 runs to 13 residues. V was clipped by 0 bases and J by 4 bases, with 5 bases between them. The CDR3 sequence: CASSLAPNQPQHF. DNA for the CDR3: TGTGCCAGCAGCTTGGCCCCAAATCAGCCCCAGCATTTT.

The rearrangement uses TRBV12-3 or TRBV12-4 and TRBJ1-1, with 7 bases matching TRBD1. V lost 8 bases to trimming and J lost 4 bases; unmatched junction nucleotides: 4. CDR3 size: 12 residues. The CDR3 region is CASEGAFTEAFF. CDR3 nucleotide sequence: TGTGCCAGCGAGGGGGCCTTCACTGAAGCTTTCTTT.

The chain carries TRBV19 and TRBJ2-2, with 9 bases lining up with TRBD2. The CDR3 contains 16 residues. V trimming: 5 bases; J trimming: 0 bases; junction bases outside the gene matches: 4. CDR1 LNHDA and CDR2 SQIVND come from the germline V gene (reference sequence). DNA of the CDR3: TGTGCCAGTAGTTTTTCTAGCGGGGCGAACACCGGGGAGCTGTTTTTT. Its translation is CASSFSSGANTGELFF.

The V call is TRBV29-1, the J call TRBJ1-2, with no clear D. The CDR3 length is 13 residues. V gave up 2 bases and J gave up 2 bases, with 9 bases separating them. The V gene's germline CDR1 is SQVTM and CDR2 ANQGSEA. The CDR3, as DNA: TGCAGCGTTGAATACCGGTCAAACTATGGCTACACCTTC. Residues: CSVEYRSNYGYTF.

This clone showed up just once. This chain uses TRBV29-1 with TRBJ1-3; no reliable D call. The germline V gene has CDR1 SQVTM and CDR2 ANQGSEA. V was clipped by 4 bases and J by 4 bases, with 14 bases between them. This CDR3 region has 14 residues. CDR3 nucleotide sequence: TGCAGCGTTGGCCCGGGAGGCATGGGAAACACCATATATTTT. Encoded protein: CSVGPGGMGNTIYF.

This clone has just a few counts. The rearrangement joins TRBV7-2 to TRBJ1-1; 10 bases match TRBD1. V trimming: 7 bases; J trimming: 7 bases; junction bases outside the gene matches: 6. The CDR3 covers 13 residues. The germline CDR1 and CDR2 sequences are SGHTA and FQGNSA. For the CDR3, the DNA is TGTGCCAGCATGAGACAGGGGGCCGGTGAAGCTTTCTTT. This encodes CASMRQGAGEAFF. The whole variable domain, filled in from reference TRBV7-2 and TRBJ1-1, reads GAGVSQSPSNKVTEKGKDVELRCDPISGHTALYWYRQSLGQGLEFLIYFQGNSAPDKSGLPSDRFSAERTGGSVSTLTIQRTQQEDSAVYLCASMRQGAGEAFFGQGTRLTVV.

The rearrangement joins TRBV27 to TRBJ2-3; a possible D gene is TRBD1 (6 bases). V was trimmed by 4 bases and J by 3 bases, leaving 14 bases between them. Germline values: CDR1 MNHEY, CDR2 SMNVEV (reference sequence). CDR3 length equals 15 residues. The CDR3 DNA reads as TGTGCCAGCAGTTCCACAGGGTTTCGGACAGATACGCAGTATTTT. Amino acid sequence: CASSSTGFRTDTQYF.

The J gene is TRBJ2-7, the V gene TRBV6-5; 7 positions match TRBD1. V gave up 10 bases and J gave up 6 bases; unmatched junction bases: 12. CDR3 length: 13 residues. Germline V lookup: CDR1 MNHEY, CDR2 SVGAGI. CDR3 residues: CATSSSQGREQYV. The CDR3 DNA follows: TGTGCCACCTCCTCCTCACAGGGGCGCGAGCAGTACGTC.

As DNA, the CDR3 is TGTGCCAGTAGCTGGGAGGCCGCCGGGGCCTATGGCTACACCTTC. As protein: CASSWEAAGAYGYTF. The chain links TRBV19 to TRBJ1-2; possible D gene TRBD1, 5 bases. The CDR3 has 15 residues. The V gene's germline CDR1 is LNHDA and CDR2 SQIVND (reference sequence). The ends were cut back, 6 bases at V and 4 bases at J, with 18 bases in the middle.

The chain links TRBV30 to TRBJ1-2; no firm D call. Trimming pared 4 bases from V and 4 bases from J, leaving 10 bases between. The CDR3 contains 12 residues. The germline CDR1 and CDR2 sequences are GTSNPN and SVGIG (reference sequence). The CDR3 region is CAWTGLIYGYTF. The CDR3 nucleotides are TGTGCCTGGACAGGCCTGATCTATGGCTACACCTTC.

The gene calls are TRBV5-1 and TRBJ2-5; 9 bases are shared with TRBD2. J gave up 5 bases and V 1 base, and 6 bases lay outside the gene matches. CDR1 SGHRS and CDR2 YFSETQ come from the germline V gene. The CDR3 consists of 15 residues. The CDR3 DNA sequence: TGCGCCAGCAGCTTGTCTAGCGGGGTGGGGGAGACCCAGTACTTC. It specifies CASSLSSGVGETQYF. The full variable domain, rest sourced from reference TRBV5-1 and TRBJ2-5, is KAGVTQTPRYLIKTRGQQVTLSCSPISGHRSVSWYQQTPGQGLQFLFEYFSETQRNKGNFPGRFSGRQFSNSRSEMNVSTLELGDSALYLCASSLSSGVGETQYFGPGTRLLVL.